The clone carrying this T cell receptor beta chain was counted between two and nine times. The antigen is unknown. This entry is derived from a study of early T cells in non-severe SARS-CoV-2 infection. Across the whole study: Unpaired chains resulted from sequencing bulk RNA of unsorted whole blood. Study-wide findings and caveats: Matching against VDJdb likely underestimated virus-specific expansions, favoring anti-spike CD8.

TCRdb re-analysed the 5' RACE reads in MiXCR, keeping a single row per CDR3 protein. The table records about 83,000 distinct CDR3 sequences, about 10% of them present only once. The length of the CDR3 is 17 residues. V gave up 5 bases and J gave up 2 bases; unmatched junction bases: 12. The clonotype comes from an adult who was a healthcare worker with PCR-confirmed SARS-CoV-2 infection or an uninfected control (not recorded which). The sequenced sample was whole blood, obtained at baseline. V and J are TRBV12-3 or TRBV12-4 and TRBJ1-5, with 7 bases identical to TRBD1. The CDR3 spells CASSKTGLGVGNQPQHF. CDR3 DNA sequence: TGTGCCAGCAGTAAGACAGGGCTTGGAGTGGGCAATCAGCCCCAGCATTTT.